This T cell receptor (beta chain) emerged from a study of shared clonotypes between healthy human individuals. Background on the study: Donors, aged 18 to 49, were a couple of women and a few men. CD4 naive and memory got three plates each, CD8 naive two, CD8 memory one.

Notes on this clone: Its cognate antigen is unknown.

Sequenced by immunoSEQ multiplex PCR; TCRdb stores in-frame clones only, minus some. The table has over a million clones, around 97% seen once; the top ten hold approximately 1.1%. The germline V gene encodes CDR1 LNHDA and CDR2 SQIVND (reference sequence). V gave up 5 bases and J gave up 3 bases; unmatched junction bases: 23. The CDR3 covers 21 residues. General study points: Clonotype sharing across donors was expected to vary with sequencing depth.

Specimen: naive CD4+ T cells sorted from blood. As for subset: CD45RA+ positively selected. This receptor was taken from a man in his thirties or forties in good health. The J gene is TRBJ1-5, the V gene TRBV19, with TRBD1 identical over 9 bases. CDR3 DNA sequence: TGTGCCAGTAGTGCCCGTCAGGGACAGGGTACCCCACTCCGGGTCAATCAGCCCCAGCATTTT. This encodes CASSARQGQGTPLRVNQPQHF.